Listed below are T cell receptor beta chains from one sample, sequenced in a study of blood T cell repertoires in COVID-19. Libraries were prepared by immunoSEQ multiplex PCR; TCRdb keeps only in-frame clonotypes and omits some of them. The sample yields 150,000 to 200,000 clones, around 82% seen once. Material: peripheral blood. These receptor sequences come from a man aged 60 to 75 who had recovered from COVID-19. CDR3s include the opening cysteine and the closing phenylalanine or tryptophan. Each record gives: V gene, J gene, D gene, clone size, CDR3 DNA, CDR3 protein. D genes are given only for firm matches. Size values are once, few and many counts, or a class for expanded clones, and some rows have none.

>TRBV3-1/TRBV3-2|TRBJ2-5|TRBD2|once
TGTGCCAGCAGCCAAGATTGGACTAGCGGGGTGCCATCGGGCGACCAAGAGACCCAGTACTTC
CASSQDWTSGVPSGDQETQYF
>TRBV7-2|TRBJ2-7|NA|NA
TGTGCCAGCAGCTTAGTTGGGGGGGCCGACGAGCAGTACTTC
CASSLVGGADEQYF
>TRBV11-3|TRBJ2-2|TRBD2|NA
TGTGCCAGCAGCCCTGGGACTAGCGGGGCGGGGACCGGGGAGCTGTTTTTT
CASSPGTSGAGTGELFF
>TRBV7-8|TRBJ2-2|TRBD2|NA
TGTGCCAGCGTGGATAGCGGGGGCACCGGGGAGCTGTTTTTT
CASVDSGGTGELFF
>TRBV7-2|TRBJ1-1|TRBD1|few
TGTGCCAGCAGCTTAACGGGACAGGGTACTGAAGCTTTCTTT
CASSLTGQGTEAFF
>TRBV11-3|TRBJ1-2|TRBD1|NA
TGTGCCAGCAGCCTGGGACAGGATGGTGGCTACACCTTC
CASSLGQDGGYTF
>TRBV11-3|TRBJ2-3|NA|NA
TGTGCCAGCAGCGCCTCCGGGTCACAAGATACGCAGTATTTT
CASSASGSQDTQYF
>TRBV2|TRBJ1-2|NA|NA
TGTGCCAGCAACCTACAGGGCGCCTATGGCTACACCTTC
CASNLQGAYGYTF
>TRBV5-1|TRBJ2-3|TRBD1|once
TGCGCCAGCAGCGGCATGACAGGGGCTCCAGATACGCAGTATTTT
CASSGMTGAPDTQYF
>TRBV4-1|TRBJ1-1|NA|few
TGCGCCAGCAGCCAACCGTCGACTCCAGTGAACACTGAAGCTTTCTTT
CASSQPSTPVNTEAFF
>TRBV11-3|TRBJ2-7|TRBD1|NA
TGTGCCAGCAGTACAGGGGTCGACGAGCAGTACTTC
CASSTGVDEQYF
>TRBV5-1|TRBJ1-3|NA|NA
TGCGCCAGCAGCCTACAAAGTATTCAGGCTCCTGGAAACACCATATATTTT
CASSLQSIQAPGNTIYF
>TRBV7-3|TRBJ2-3|TRBD1|NA
TGTGCCAGCAGCCAAGGGACAGACACAGATACGCAGTATTTT
CASSQGTDTDTQYF
>TRBV19|TRBJ1-1|NA|once
TGTGCCAGTAGTCCGTCCAGGGTGAACACTGAAGCTTTCTTT
CASSPSRVNTEAFF
>TRBV19|TRBJ2-3|TRBD1|NA
TGTGCCAGTAGTGTGGGACAGGTGAGCACAGATACGCAGTATTTT
CASSVGQVSTDTQYF
>TRBV6-2/TRBV6-3|TRBJ2-7|NA|NA
TGTGCCAGCAGTTTCGACCTTCCACTAACCCCCTACGAGCAGTACTTC
CASSFDLPLTPYEQYF
>TRBV18|TRBJ1-1|NA|NA
TGTGCCAGCTCACCACCGGCAGACACTGAAGCTTTCTTT
CASSPPADTEAFF
>TRBV6-5|TRBJ2-2|NA|NA
TGTGCCAGCCGAATAGGGGAGAACACCGGGGAGCTGTTTTTT
CASRIGENTGELFF
>TRBV12-3/TRBV12-4|TRBJ1-1|NA|NA
TGTGCCACCAGCTCGACAATGAACACTGAAGCTTTCTTT
CATSSTMNTEAFF
>TRBV6-5|TRBJ1-1|TRBD1|NA
TGTGCCAGCAGTTACGGCGGGACAGGGGGCACTGAAGCTTTCTTT
CASSYGGTGGTEAFF
>TRBV19|TRBJ1-1|TRBD1|NA
TGTGCCAGTAGTATTCAGGGGGCACCGAACACTGAAGCTTTCTTT
CASSIQGAPNTEAFF
>TRBV13|TRBJ2-7|NA|NA
TGTGCCAGCAGCTTAAGGTTGGAGGGAATCTACGAGCAGTACTTC
CASSLRLEGIYEQYF
>TRBV10-3|TRBJ2-7|TRBD1|once
TGTGCCATCAGTGAGTCGGGACAGACCTACGAGCAGTACTTC
CAISESGQTYEQYF
>TRBV3-1/TRBV3-2|TRBJ2-5|TRBD1|NA
TGTGCCAGCAGCCAATTCTTGGGACAGCCCCAAGAGACCCAGTACTTC
CASSQFLGQPQETQYF
>TRBV29-1|TRBJ2-3|NA|NA
TGCAGCGTTGATGGCAACACAGATACGCAGTATTTT
CSVDGNTDTQYF
>TRBV7-8|TRBJ1-2|NA|NA
TGTGCCAGCAGCTTAGAGACAGGCCCCTACGGCTATGGCTACACCTTC
CASSLETGPYGYGYTF
>TRBV4-1|TRBJ2-7|NA|many
TGCGCCAGCAGCCAAGGTCCGCCCGGCTCCTACGAGCAGTACTTC
CASSQGPPGSYEQYF
>TRBV5-5|TRBJ1-1|NA|NA
TGTGCCAGCAGCTTGGGACAGATGAACACTGAAGCTTTCTTT
CASSLGQMNTEAFF
>TRBV30|TRBJ1-6|TRBD1|NA
TGTGCCTGGAGTGCTAGAACAGGGGGCGTTTTTTTCCGTCAGTCCCAAGGTTCACCCCTCCACTTT
CAWSARTGGVFFRQSQGSPLHF
>TRBV30|TRBJ1-2|TRBD1|NA
TGTGCCTGGAGTCAACCGGGACAGGGGTACCGTGGCTACACCTTC
CAWSQPGQGYRGYTF
>TRBV5-6|TRBJ1-2|TRBD1|NA
TGTGCCAGCAGCTTGGGGACCGGGACAGCCTATGGCTACACCTTC
CASSLGTGTAYGYTF
>TRBV14|TRBJ1-4|TRBD1|NA
TGTGCCAGCAGCCAAGAGGTACAGGGGCCACTCCGGAATGAAAAACTGTTTTTT
CASSQEVQGPLRNEKLFF
>TRBV4-3|TRBJ1-1|TRBD1|NA
TGCGCCAGCAGCCAAGACCGACCGACAGGGGGGAACACTGAAGCTTTCTTT
CASSQDRPTGGNTEAFF
>TRBV30|TRBJ1-2|NA|once
TGTGCCTGGAGTTCCCATAACTATGGCTACACCTTC
CAWSSHNYGYTF
>TRBV5-1|TRBJ1-1|NA|NA
TGCGCCAGCAGCTTGGAGTCGGGGGTAGTCACTGAAGCTTTCTTT
CASSLESGVVTEAFF
>TRBV24-1|TRBJ1-2|NA|NA
TGTGCCACCAGTGCAGGGCCCCAAACGCACTATGGCTACACCTTC
CATSAGPQTHYGYTF
>TRBV13|TRBJ2-1|TRBD2|NA
TGTGCCAGCAGTATATTAGGTTCCGGGGGGGCGAACAATGAGCAGTTCTTC
CASSILGSGGANNEQFF
>TRBV9|TRBJ1-3|NA|NA
TGTGCCAGCAGCGTAGAACTCGGCTCTGGAAACACCATATATTTT
CASSVELGSGNTIYF
>TRBV30|TRBJ2-1|TRBD2|NA
TGTGCCTGGAACCCGGGGGGGGGTGAGCAGTTCTTC
CAWNPGGGEQFF
>TRBV7-2|TRBJ2-7|TRBD2|NA
TGTGCCAGCAGCTTAAATAGCGGGGGATCCTACGAGCAGTACTTC
CASSLNSGGSYEQYF
>TRBV7-3|TRBJ2-1|NA|once
TGTGCCAGCAGCCACCCCACGGACAATGAGCAGTTCTTC
CASSHPTDNEQFF
>TRBV27|TRBJ1-4|NA|NA
TGTGCCAGCAGCCCTATTTATTCACGGGGGACGACTAATGAAAAACTGTTTTTT
CASSPIYSRGTTNEKLFF
>TRBV7-8|TRBJ1-5|TRBD1|few
TGTGCCAGCAGCCCGTTACAGGGGATTAATCAGCCCCAGCATTTT
CASSPLQGINQPQHF
>TRBV21-1|TRBJ2-1|NA|NA
TGTGCCAGCAGCAAAGAGGCAGGGGGACTCCGCTACAATGAGCAGTTCTTC
CASSKEAGGLRYNEQFF
>TRBV19|TRBJ2-7|TRBD2|NA
TGTGCCAGTAGTATAGATCGGGAGGAAGAGCAGTACTTC
CASSIDREEEQYF
>TRBV6-5|TRBJ2-1|TRBD2|NA
TGTGCCAGCAGGGTTAGCGGGGGGTACTTTAATGAGCAGTTCTTC
CASRVSGGYFNEQFF
>TRBV9|TRBJ1-3|TRBD1|few
TGTGCCAGCAGCCCGACAGGGGCCTCTGGAAACACCATATATTTT
CASSPTGASGNTIYF
>TRBV23-1|TRBJ2-2|NA|NA
TGCGCCAGCAGTCAGGAGGGGGCCGACACCGGGGAGCTGTTTTTT
CASSQEGADTGELFF
>TRBV7-2|TRBJ2-3|TRBD2|NA
TGTGCCAGCAGCTTAAGGGCGGGGGGGCCCACAGATACGCAGTATTTT
CASSLRAGGPTDTQYF
>TRBV6-2/TRBV6-3|TRBJ2-1|TRBD2|NA
TGTGCCAGCAGTTCCTCTAGCGGGGCCTCCTACAATGAGCAGTTCTTC
CASSSSSGASYNEQFF
>TRBV24-1|TRBJ1-1|TRBD1|NA
TGTGCCACCAGTGATGCGACCGGGACAGGGTCTCGGGAAGCTTTCTTT
CATSDATGTGSREAFF
>TRBV3-1/TRBV3-2|TRBJ2-3|TRBD2|NA
TGTGCCAGCAGCCAAGGGCTAGCGGGGGGGCCCCCAGATACGCAGTATTTT
CASSQGLAGGPPDTQYF
>TRBV7-8|TRBJ2-7|NA|NA
TGTGCCAGCAGCCTGGGCTACTCCTACGAGCAGTACTTC
CASSLGYSYEQYF
>TRBV3-1/TRBV3-2|TRBJ1-5|NA|NA
TGTGCCAGCAGCCAAGATCCAGGGGTAAATCAGCCCCAGCATTTT
CASSQDPGVNQPQHF
>TRBV29-1|TRBJ2-1|TRBD1|NA
TGCAGCGTTGAAGGACAGGGAACGTCCTACAATGAGCAGTTCTTC
CSVEGQGTSYNEQFF
>TRBV2|TRBJ1-2|NA|NA
TGTGCCAGCGAGGCGGTCGGAGGACCCTATGGCTACACCTTC
CASEAVGGPYGYTF
>TRBV24-1|TRBJ2-5|TRBD1|NA
TGTGCCACCAGTGACCCGGGACAGGGGGCAGGGGAGACCCAGTACTTC
CATSDPGQGAGETQYF
>TRBV15|TRBJ1-5|TRBD1|NA
TGTGCCACCAGCAGAGATCATACAGGGGGGGGACAGCCCCAGCATTTT
CATSRDHTGGGQPQHF
>TRBV12-3/TRBV12-4|TRBJ2-7|NA|many
TGTGCCAGCTCCTCACCCCGGTACGAGCAGTACTTC
CASSSPRYEQYF